This entry describes one TCR beta chain. The sample is drawn from a study of glioma-infiltrating T cells after dendritic cell vaccination. Whole-study context: Dendritic cell vaccination trial patients had either newly diagnosed or recurrent glioblastoma. Treatment, given 2003 to 2012, was autologous tumor lysate-pulsed dendritic cell vaccination.

Indicated time point: after dendritic cell vaccination, including at tumor progression/relapse. All glioblastoma patients lacked an isocitrate dehydrogenase mutation. TCRB CDR3 was amplified from 2 ug genomic DNA or less. The data were produced by immunoSEQ multiplex PCR, yet TCRdb's version contains in-frame clones alone and is incomplete. The profile shows around 92,000 clones, roughly 80% of them singletons. The origin of this receptor is a human donor with glioblastoma. Material: blood, obtained after dendritic cell vaccination.

The CDR3 region is CASRATGQPQHF. CDR3 in DNA: TGTGCCAGCAGGGCCACAGGGCAGCCCCAGCATTTT. The chain uses TRBV2 and TRBJ1-5; TRBD1 is a possible D gene (6 bases). The V gene lost 6 bases and the J gene lost 7 bases, with 10 bases spanning the gap. CDR3 length equals 12 residues. Germline V gene data show CDR1 as SNHLY and CDR2 as FYNNEI.